The rows below give T cell receptor beta chains drawn from one sample of a study of shared clonotypes between healthy human individuals. Libraries were prepared by immunoSEQ multiplex PCR; TCRdb keeps only in-frame clonotypes and omits some of them. This table has millions of clones, just over 90% appearing once. The sample taken for sequencing was naive CD4+ T cells sorted from blood. These receptors were taken from a young man in good health. CDR3s include the opening cysteine and the closing phenylalanine or tryptophan. Each record gives: V gene, J gene, clone size, D gene, CDR3 DNA, CDR3 protein. The D gene is left open where the match is weak. A row's size may be missing; if present it is once, few, many or a size class.

v_gene: TRBV2
j_gene: TRBJ2-7
abundance: -
d_gene: TRBD2
CDR3nt: TGTGCCAGCAGTGAGGGGAGGGCGGTAAACGAGCAGTACTTC
CDR3aa: CASSEGRAVNEQYF

v_gene: TRBV7-2
j_gene: TRBJ1-2
abundance: once
d_gene: -
CDR3nt: TGTGCCAGCAGCCCGGGTGGCGGGGGCGCCTGGAACTATGGCTACACCTTC
CDR3aa: CASSPGGGGAWNYGYTF

v_gene: TRBV9
j_gene: TRBJ2-1
abundance: -
d_gene: -
CDR3nt: TGTGCCAGCAGCGTAGCAGGGGATTCTGAGCAGTTCTTC
CDR3aa: CASSVAGDSEQFF

v_gene: TRBV25-1
j_gene: TRBJ2-5
abundance: -
d_gene: TRBD1
CDR3nt: TGTGCCAGCAGTGACCGACAGGGGGGGGGAGAGACCCAGTACTTC
CDR3aa: CASSDRQGGGETQYF

v_gene: TRBV6-1
j_gene: TRBJ1-1
abundance: few
d_gene: -
CDR3nt: TGTGCCAGCCAGTTGGAGGGGGGAAGAACTGAAGCTTTCTTT
CDR3aa: CASQLEGGRTEAFF

v_gene: TRBV18
j_gene: TRBJ2-5
abundance: -
d_gene: -
CDR3nt: TGTGCCAGCTCACGCCAAATAGAGACCCAGTACTTC
CDR3aa: CASSRQIETQYF

v_gene: TRBV13
j_gene: TRBJ2-3
abundance: -
d_gene: TRBD2
CDR3nt: TGTGCCAGCAGGAGACTAGCGGGAGCGAGTACGCAGTATTTT
CDR3aa: CASRRLAGASTQYF

v_gene: TRBV7-6
j_gene: TRBJ2-5
abundance: -
d_gene: TRBD1
CDR3nt: TGTGCCAGCAGCTTCCTAGGGGGCGTACAAGAGACCCAGTACTTC
CDR3aa: CASSFLGGVQETQYF

v_gene: TRBV5-6
j_gene: TRBJ1-5
abundance: -
d_gene: -
CDR3nt: TGTGCCAGCAGCCTACTCGGGTCGCTGGGCAATCAGCCCCAGCATTTT
CDR3aa: CASSLLGSLGNQPQHF

v_gene: TRBV19
j_gene: TRBJ1-2
abundance: -
d_gene: TRBD1
CDR3nt: TGTGCCAGTACCGGAGCGGACAGGTTTAACTATGGCTACACCTTC
CDR3aa: CASTGADRFNYGYTF

v_gene: TRBV7-2
j_gene: TRBJ1-1
abundance: once
d_gene: TRBD1
CDR3nt: TGTGCCAGCAGCAGAGACAGGGGGAGCACTGAAGCTTTCTTT
CDR3aa: CASSRDRGSTEAFF

v_gene: TRBV11-2
j_gene: TRBJ2-5
abundance: -
d_gene: -
CDR3nt: TGTGCCAGCAGCTTAGATCAGTCCCCGATAAAAGAGACCCAGTACTTC
CDR3aa: CASSLDQSPIKETQYF

v_gene: TRBV15
j_gene: TRBJ1-2
abundance: -
d_gene: -
CDR3nt: TGTGCCACCAGCAGGGACAAGACGGCCTATGGCTACACCTTC
CDR3aa: CATSRDKTAYGYTF

v_gene: TRBV7-2
j_gene: TRBJ2-1
abundance: -
d_gene: -
CDR3nt: TGTGCCAGCACCCTGCTAAGGGCAGTCGGACTGTTCAATGAGCAGTTCTTC
CDR3aa: CASTLLRAVGLFNEQFF

v_gene: TRBV5-4
j_gene: TRBJ2-5
abundance: -
d_gene: -
CDR3nt: TGTGCCAGCAGCGCGGGACTCCTACAAGAGACCCAGTACTTC
CDR3aa: CASSAGLLQETQYF

v_gene: TRBV7-9
j_gene: TRBJ2-5
abundance: -
d_gene: TRBD1
CDR3nt: TGTGCCAGCAGCAAAACAGGGGTTCCGGAGACCCAGTACTTC
CDR3aa: CASSKTGVPETQYF

v_gene: TRBV5-1
j_gene: TRBJ2-5
abundance: -
d_gene: -
CDR3nt: TGCGCCAGCAGCTTACAGCCACAAGAGACCCAGTACTTC
CDR3aa: CASSLQPQETQYF

v_gene: TRBV7-2
j_gene: TRBJ1-2
abundance: -
d_gene: -
CDR3nt: TGTGCCAGCAGCTTGGGCCAGGGATTAAACTATGGCTACACCTTC
CDR3aa: CASSLGQGLNYGYTF

v_gene: TRBV27
j_gene: TRBJ2-3
abundance: -
d_gene: -
CDR3nt: TGTGCCAGCAATGCTGCGGGCCAATTGGCGTATTTT
CDR3aa: CASNAAGQLAYF

v_gene: TRBV23-1
j_gene: TRBJ1-4
abundance: -
d_gene: TRBD1
CDR3nt: TGCGCCAGCAGTCAATCAGACAGGGGAGGGACTAATGAAAAACTGTTTTTT
CDR3aa: CASSQSDRGGTNEKLFF

v_gene: TRBV4-2
j_gene: TRBJ1-2
abundance: -
d_gene: -
CDR3nt: TGTGCCAGCAGCCAAGGGGCTGAATCCAGCTATGGCTACACCTTC
CDR3aa: CASSQGAESSYGYTF

v_gene: TRBV6-5
j_gene: TRBJ2-7
abundance: -
d_gene: TRBD1
CDR3nt: TGTGCCAGCAGGAAGACAGGGCTAAGCTCCTACGAGCAGTACTTC
CDR3aa: CASRKTGLSSYEQYF

v_gene: TRBV6-5
j_gene: TRBJ2-1
abundance: -
d_gene: TRBD2
CDR3nt: TGTGCCAGCAGTCGGGGGGGGTCGTTCAATGAGCAGTTCTTC
CDR3aa: CASSRGGSFNEQFF

v_gene: TRBV30
j_gene: TRBJ2-1
abundance: -
d_gene: TRBD1
CDR3nt: TGTGCCTGGAGCCCCGGGACAGGCCTCAATGAGCAGTTCTTC
CDR3aa: CAWSPGTGLNEQFF

v_gene: TRBV28
j_gene: TRBJ1-5
abundance: -
d_gene: TRBD1
CDR3nt: TGTGCCAGCAGATCCCTGGGAGGGGGCCCCAATCAGCCCCAGCATTTT
CDR3aa: CASRSLGGGPNQPQHF

v_gene: TRBV7-9
j_gene: TRBJ1-2
abundance: -
d_gene: -
CDR3nt: TGTGCCAGCAGCTCAAGATATGGCTACACCTTC
CDR3aa: CASSSRYGYTF

v_gene: TRBV6-5
j_gene: TRBJ2-7
abundance: -
d_gene: -
CDR3nt: TGTGCCACCGTACGGGGATACGAGCAGTACTTC
CDR3aa: CATVRGYEQYF

v_gene: TRBV5-4
j_gene: TRBJ1-6
abundance: -
d_gene: -
CDR3nt: TGTGCCAGCAGCTTGGGGGCAGGGACCTATAATTCACCCCTCCACTTT
CDR3aa: CASSLGAGTYNSPLHF

v_gene: TRBV11-2
j_gene: TRBJ1-3
abundance: -
d_gene: TRBD1
CDR3nt: TGTGCCAGCAGCGCCCGACAGGGGGGGATTGGTGGAAACACCATATATTTT
CDR3aa: CASSARQGGIGGNTIYF

v_gene: TRBV11-2
j_gene: TRBJ2-1
abundance: once
d_gene: -
CDR3nt: TGTGCCAGCAGCTTAGCGGCCCCTGGACTGTGGCAGGCCTACAATGAGCAGTTCTTC
CDR3aa: CASSLAAPGLWQAYNEQFF

v_gene: TRBV5-1
j_gene: TRBJ1-1
abundance: -
d_gene: -
CDR3nt: TGCGCCAGCAATTTTGGACAGCCCGGCACTGAAGCTTTCTTT
CDR3aa: CASNFGQPGTEAFF

v_gene: TRBV7-6
j_gene: TRBJ2-7
abundance: -
d_gene: TRBD2
CDR3nt: TGTGCCAGCAGCTCATCGGTGACTAGCGGAAACTACGAGCAGTACTTC
CDR3aa: CASSSSVTSGNYEQYF